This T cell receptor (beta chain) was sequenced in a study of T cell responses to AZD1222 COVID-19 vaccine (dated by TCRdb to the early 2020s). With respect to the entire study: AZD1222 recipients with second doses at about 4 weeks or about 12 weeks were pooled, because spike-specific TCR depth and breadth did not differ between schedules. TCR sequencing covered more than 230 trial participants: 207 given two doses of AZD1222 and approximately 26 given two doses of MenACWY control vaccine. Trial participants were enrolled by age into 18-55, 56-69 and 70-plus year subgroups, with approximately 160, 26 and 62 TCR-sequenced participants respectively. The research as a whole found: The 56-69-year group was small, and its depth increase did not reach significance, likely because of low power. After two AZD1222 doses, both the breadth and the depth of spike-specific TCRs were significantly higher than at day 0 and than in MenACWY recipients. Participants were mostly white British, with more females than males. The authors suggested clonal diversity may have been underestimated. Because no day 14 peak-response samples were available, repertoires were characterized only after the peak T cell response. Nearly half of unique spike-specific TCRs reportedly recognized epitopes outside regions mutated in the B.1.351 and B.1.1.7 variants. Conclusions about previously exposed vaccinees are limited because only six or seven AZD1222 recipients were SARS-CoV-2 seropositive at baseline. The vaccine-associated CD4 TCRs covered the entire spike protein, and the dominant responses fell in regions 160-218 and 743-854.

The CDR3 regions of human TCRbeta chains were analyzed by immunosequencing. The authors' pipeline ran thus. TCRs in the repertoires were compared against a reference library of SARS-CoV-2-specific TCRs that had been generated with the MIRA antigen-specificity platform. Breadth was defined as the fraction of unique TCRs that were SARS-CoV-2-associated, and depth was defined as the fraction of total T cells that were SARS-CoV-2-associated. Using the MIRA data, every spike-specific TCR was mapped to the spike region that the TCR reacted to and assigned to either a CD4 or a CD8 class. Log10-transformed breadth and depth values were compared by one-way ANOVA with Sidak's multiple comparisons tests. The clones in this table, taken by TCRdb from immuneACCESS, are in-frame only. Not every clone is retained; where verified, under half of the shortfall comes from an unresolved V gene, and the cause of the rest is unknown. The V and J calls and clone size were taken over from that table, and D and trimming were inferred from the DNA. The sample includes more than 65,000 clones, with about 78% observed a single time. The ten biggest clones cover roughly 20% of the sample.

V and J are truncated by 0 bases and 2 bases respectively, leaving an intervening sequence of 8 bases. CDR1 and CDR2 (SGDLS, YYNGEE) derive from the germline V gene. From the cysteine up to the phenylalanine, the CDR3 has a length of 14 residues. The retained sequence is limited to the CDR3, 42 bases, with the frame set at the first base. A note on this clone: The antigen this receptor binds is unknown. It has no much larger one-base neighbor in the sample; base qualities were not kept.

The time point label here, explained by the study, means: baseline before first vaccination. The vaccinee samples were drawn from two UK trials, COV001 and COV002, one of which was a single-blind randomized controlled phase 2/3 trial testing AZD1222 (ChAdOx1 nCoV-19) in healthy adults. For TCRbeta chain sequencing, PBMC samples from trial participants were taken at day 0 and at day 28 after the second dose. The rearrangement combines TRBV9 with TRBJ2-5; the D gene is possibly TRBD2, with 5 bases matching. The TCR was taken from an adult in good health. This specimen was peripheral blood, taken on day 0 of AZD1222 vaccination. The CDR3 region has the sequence CASSVGEFQETQYF. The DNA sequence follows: TGTGCCAGCAGCGTAGGGGAGTTTCAAGAGACCCAGTACTTC.